These T cell receptor beta chains were read from a single sample in a study of cytomegalovirus exposure and HLA in healthy donors. Assay: immunoSEQ multiplex PCR; the TCRdb copy retains only in-frame clones and omits some. The table has 200,000 to 250,000 clones, roughly 83% seen once. Source material: PBMCs. The receptors were gathered from a woman aged 25 to 39 in good health and CMV-seropositive. Both conserved end residues are part of each CDR3. The D gene is left open where the match is weak. The listing skips clone size in some rows; elsewhere it reads once, few, many or a size class.

>.|TRBJ2-3|.|TRBV30
TGTGCCTGGAGTGGCGAGGGGGGCTTCACAGATACGCAGTATTTT
CAWSGEGGFTDTQYF
>.|TRBJ2-3|.|TRBV5-1
TGCGCCAGCAGCTTAGCGGAGGGCACAGATACGCAGTATTTT
CASSLAEGTDTQYF
>.|TRBJ2-5|TRBD2|TRBV27
TGTGCCAGCAGTTTAAGCGGGAGGGCCTGGGAGACCCAGTACTTC
CASSLSGRAWETQYF
>.|TRBJ2-3|TRBD2|TRBV5-1
TGCGCCAGCAGCTTGCCAGCTAGCGGGAGTGCAGATACGCAGTATTTT
CASSLPASGSADTQYF
>few|TRBJ1-1|TRBD1|TRBV30
TGTGCCTGGAGTGCCAGGGACAGTGGAGCTTTCTTT
CAWSARDSGAFF
>.|TRBJ2-2|.|TRBV30
TGTGCCTGGAGTGTACCCTACCTTAACACCGGGGAGCTGTTTTTT
CAWSVPYLNTGELFF
>.|TRBJ1-2|.|TRBV27
TGTGCCAGCAGTATGGGGACGAGCCACGCCGCTAACTATGGCTACACCTTC
CASSMGTSHAANYGYTF
>.|TRBJ2-7|TRBD1|TRBV6-6
TGTGCCAGCAGTCGGGGGACAGGGAACTACGAGCAGTACTTC
CASSRGTGNYEQYF
>.|TRBJ2-3|.|TRBV30
TGTGCCTGGAGAGGGGGGGGGACAGATACGCAGTATTTT
CAWRGGGTDTQYF
>.|TRBJ2-1|TRBD2|TRBV5-6
TGTGCCAGCAGCTTGTTCTCTGGCGGGGGGGAGAGTGAGCAGTTCTTC
CASSLFSGGGESEQFF